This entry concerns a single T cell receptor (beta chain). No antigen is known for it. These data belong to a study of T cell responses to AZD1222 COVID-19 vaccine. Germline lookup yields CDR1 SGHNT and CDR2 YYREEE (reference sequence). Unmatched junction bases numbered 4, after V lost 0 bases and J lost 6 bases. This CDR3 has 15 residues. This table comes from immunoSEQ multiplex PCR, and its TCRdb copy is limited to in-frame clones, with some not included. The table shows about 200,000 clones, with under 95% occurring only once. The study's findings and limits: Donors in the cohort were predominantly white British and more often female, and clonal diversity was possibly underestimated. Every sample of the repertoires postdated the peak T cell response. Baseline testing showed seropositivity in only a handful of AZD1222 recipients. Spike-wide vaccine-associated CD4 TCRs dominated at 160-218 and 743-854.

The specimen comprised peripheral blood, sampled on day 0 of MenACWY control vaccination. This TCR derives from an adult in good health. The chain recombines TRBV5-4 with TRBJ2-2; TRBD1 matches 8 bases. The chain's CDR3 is CASSLGQGYSGELFF. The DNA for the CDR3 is TGTGCCAGCAGCTTGGGACAGGGGTATTCCGGGGAGCTGTTTTTT.